This T cell receptor (beta chain) emerged from a study of cytomegalovirus exposure and HLA in healthy donors. Remarks on this clone: What it binds is not known.

Study outcomes and limitations: Presence/absence analyses took donor sequencing depth as roughly uniform.

The CDR3 has 14 amino acids. Germline V gene data show CDR1 as SGHVS and CDR2 as FNYEAQ. Trimming shortened V by 8 bases and J by 2 bases, and 15 bases separated the two germline ends. The PCR ran on 60 Vbeta and 13 Jbeta primers. Sequencing used immunoSEQ multiplex PCR; TCRdb keeps in-frame clones, though not all of them. Among 180,000 or so clones, approximately 85% were seen once, and the ten largest hold approximately 8.5%. The TCR originated in a man aged 18-30 years in good health and CMV-seropositive. The gene calls are TRBV7-6 and TRBJ1-1, with D tentatively TRBD1 (5 bases). Sequencing input: PBMCs. Here the CDR3 reads CASSWGDLNTEAFF. In DNA, the CDR3 is TGTGCCAGCTCCTGGGGGGACTTAAACACTGAAGCTTTCTTT.